This T cell receptor (beta chain) was obtained from a study of cytomegalovirus exposure and HLA in healthy donors. For the study at large: The 600 to 800 first-cohort repertoires shared a platform with the 120 validation repertoires, as reported in a later analysis. The study, taken as a whole, reports: Most TCR sequences were uncommon, yet certain public TCRs appeared in many donors.

Sequenced by immunoSEQ multiplex PCR; TCRdb stores in-frame clones only, minus some. The sample records 120,000 to 150,000 clones, 85% to 90% being singletons. Note on this clone: Its antigen is undetermined.

Sequenced sample: PBMCs. The source is a woman aged 18-35 years in good health and CMV-seropositive.

CDR3 region: CASSKDRGTDTQYF. In nucleotides, the CDR3 is TGTGCCAGCAGCAAGGACAGGGGCACAGATACGCAGTATTTT. The V gene is TRBV6-5, the J gene TRBJ2-3; 8 bases map to TRBD1. The CDR3 sequence is 14 residues long. After removal of 6 bases from V and 1 base from J, the junction contained 3 bases not matched to a gene. CDR1 and CDR2 from the germline V gene are MNHEY and SVGAGI.